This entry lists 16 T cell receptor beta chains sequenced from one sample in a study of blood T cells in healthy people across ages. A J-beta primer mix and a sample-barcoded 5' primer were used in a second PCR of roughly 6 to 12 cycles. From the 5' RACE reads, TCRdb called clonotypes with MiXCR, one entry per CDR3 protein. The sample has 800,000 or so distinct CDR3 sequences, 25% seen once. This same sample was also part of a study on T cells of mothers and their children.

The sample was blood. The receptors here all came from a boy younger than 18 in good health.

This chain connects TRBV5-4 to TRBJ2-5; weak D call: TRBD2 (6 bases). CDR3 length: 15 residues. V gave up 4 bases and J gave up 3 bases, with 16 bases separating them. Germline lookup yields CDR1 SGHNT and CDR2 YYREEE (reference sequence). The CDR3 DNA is TGTGCCAGCAGCCCGGCGGTGCGGGGCGAAGAGACCCAGTACTTC. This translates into CASSPAVRGEETQYF.

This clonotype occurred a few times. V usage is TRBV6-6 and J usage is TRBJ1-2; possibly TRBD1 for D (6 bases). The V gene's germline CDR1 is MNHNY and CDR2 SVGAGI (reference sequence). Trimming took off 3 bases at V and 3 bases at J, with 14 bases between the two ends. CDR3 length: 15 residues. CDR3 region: CASSYPQGKDYGYTF. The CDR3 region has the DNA TGTGCCAGCAGTTATCCCCAGGGGAAAGACTATGGCTACACCTTC.

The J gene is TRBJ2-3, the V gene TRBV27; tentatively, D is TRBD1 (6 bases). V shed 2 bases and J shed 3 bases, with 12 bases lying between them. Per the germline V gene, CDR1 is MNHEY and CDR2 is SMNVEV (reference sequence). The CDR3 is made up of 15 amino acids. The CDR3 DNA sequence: TGTGCCAGCAGTTTAAGTCAGGGGAAGACAGATACGCAGTATTTT. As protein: CASSLSQGKTDTQYF.

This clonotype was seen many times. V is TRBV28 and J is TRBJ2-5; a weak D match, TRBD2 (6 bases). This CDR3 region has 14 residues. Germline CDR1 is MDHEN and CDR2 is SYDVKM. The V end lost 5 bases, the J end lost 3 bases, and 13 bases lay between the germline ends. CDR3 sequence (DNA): TGTGCCAGCAGTCCCGGGAGATTGAAAGAGACCCAGTACTTC. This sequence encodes CASSPGRLKETQYF.

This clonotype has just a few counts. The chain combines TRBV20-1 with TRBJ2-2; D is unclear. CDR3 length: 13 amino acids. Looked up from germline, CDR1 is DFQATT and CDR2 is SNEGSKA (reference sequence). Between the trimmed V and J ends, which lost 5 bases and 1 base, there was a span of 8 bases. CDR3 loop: CSAPSQNTGELFF. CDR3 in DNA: TGCAGTGCTCCCTCACAGAACACCGGGGAGCTGTTTTTT.

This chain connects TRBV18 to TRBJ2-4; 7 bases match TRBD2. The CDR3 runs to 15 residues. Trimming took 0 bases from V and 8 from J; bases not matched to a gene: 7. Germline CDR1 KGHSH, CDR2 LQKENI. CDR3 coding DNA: TGTGCCAGCTCACCACCGTCCGGGAGGAGAGACATTCAGTACTTC. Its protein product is CASSPPSGRRDIQYF.

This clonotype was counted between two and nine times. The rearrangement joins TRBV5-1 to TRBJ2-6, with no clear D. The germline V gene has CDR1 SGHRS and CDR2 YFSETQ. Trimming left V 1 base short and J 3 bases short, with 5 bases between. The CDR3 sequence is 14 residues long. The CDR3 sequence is CASSLQLGANVLTF. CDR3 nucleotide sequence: TGCGCCAGCAGCTTGCAGCTTGGGGCCAACGTCCTGACTTTC.

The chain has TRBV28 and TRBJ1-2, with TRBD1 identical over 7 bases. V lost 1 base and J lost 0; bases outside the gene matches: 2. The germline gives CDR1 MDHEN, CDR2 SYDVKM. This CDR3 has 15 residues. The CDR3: CASSLSGGPNYGYTF. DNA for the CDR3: TGTGCCAGCAGTTTATCAGGGGGGCCTAACTATGGCTACACCTTC.

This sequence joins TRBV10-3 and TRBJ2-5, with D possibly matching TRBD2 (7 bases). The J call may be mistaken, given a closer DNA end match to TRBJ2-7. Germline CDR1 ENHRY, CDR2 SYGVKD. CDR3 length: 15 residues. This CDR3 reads CAISNEDSGVHEQYF. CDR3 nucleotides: TGTGCCATCAGCAACGAGGACAGCGGGGTCCACGAGCAGTACTTC.

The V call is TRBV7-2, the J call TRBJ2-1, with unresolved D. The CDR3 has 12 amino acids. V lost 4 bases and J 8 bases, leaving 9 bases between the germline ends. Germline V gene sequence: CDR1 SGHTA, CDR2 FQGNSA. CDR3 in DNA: TGTGCCAGCAGCTCCGGTGCAGATGAGCAGTTCTTC. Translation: CASSSGADEQFF.

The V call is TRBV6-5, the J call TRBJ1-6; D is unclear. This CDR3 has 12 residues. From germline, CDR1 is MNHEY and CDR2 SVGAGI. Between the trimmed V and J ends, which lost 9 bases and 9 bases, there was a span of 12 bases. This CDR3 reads CASRNRGSPLHF. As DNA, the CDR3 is TGTGCCAGTCGGAATCGGGGTTCACCCCTCCACTTT.

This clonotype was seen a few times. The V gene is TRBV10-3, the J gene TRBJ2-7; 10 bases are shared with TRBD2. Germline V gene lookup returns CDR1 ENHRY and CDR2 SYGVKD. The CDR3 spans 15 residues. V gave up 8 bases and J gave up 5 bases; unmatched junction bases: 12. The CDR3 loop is CAIGQLAGEKDEQYF. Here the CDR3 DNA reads TGTGCCATCGGACAGCTAGCGGGAGAAAAGGACGAGCAGTACTTC.

The CDR3 region is CASSFAGTGGIYGYTF. The DNA for the CDR3 is TGTGCCAGCAGTTTCGCCGGGACAGGGGGCATCTATGGCTACACCTTC. This chain connects TRBV27 to TRBJ1-2, with 12 bases that match TRBD1. Germline V CDR1 and CDR2: MNHEY, SMNVEV (reference sequence). V shed 3 bases and J 4 bases; nucleotides not matched to a gene: 6. The CDR3 loop spans 16 amino acids.

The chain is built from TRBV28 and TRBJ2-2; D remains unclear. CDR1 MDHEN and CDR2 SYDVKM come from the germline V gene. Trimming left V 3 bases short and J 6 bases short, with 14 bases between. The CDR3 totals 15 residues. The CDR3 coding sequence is TGTGCCAGCAGTTTGGTCAGGCCCCGGTCCGGGGAGCTGTTTTTT. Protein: CASSLVRPRSGELFF.

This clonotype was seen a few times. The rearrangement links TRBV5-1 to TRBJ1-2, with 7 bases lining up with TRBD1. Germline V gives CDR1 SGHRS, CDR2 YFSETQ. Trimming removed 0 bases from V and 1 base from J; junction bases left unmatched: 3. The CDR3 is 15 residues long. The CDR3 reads CASSLEGDSNYGYTF. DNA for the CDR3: TGCGCCAGCAGCTTGGAAGGGGACAGTAACTATGGCTACACCTTC.

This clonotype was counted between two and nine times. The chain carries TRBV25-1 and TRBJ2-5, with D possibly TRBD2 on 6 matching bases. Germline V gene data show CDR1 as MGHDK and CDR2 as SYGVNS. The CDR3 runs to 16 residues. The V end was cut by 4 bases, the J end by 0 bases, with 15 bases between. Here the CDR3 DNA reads TGTGCCAGCAGTGGATCGGGGGTGACCTACCAAGAGACCCAGTACTTC. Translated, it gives CASSGSGVTYQETQYF.